The 8 T cell receptor beta chains below come from one sample, sequenced in a study of T cells after yellow fever vaccination. TCRdb itself ran the 5' RACE reads through MiXCR, one entry per CDR3 protein. The sample lists 300,000 to 400,000 distinct CDR3 sequences; roughly 7.5% were seen once. The specimen comprised PBMCs, sampled roughly seven weeks after the first yellow fever vaccination. The receptors derive from a man aged 18 to 29 who received the YFV17D yellow fever vaccine.

The chain carries TRBV5-5 and TRBJ2-7; D assignment may be TRBD1 or TRBD2 (5 bases each). The CDR3 consists of 14 residues. Germline V gene data show CDR1 as SGHKS and CDR2 as YYEKEE (reference sequence). V lost 3 bases to trimming and J lost 0 bases, with 10 bases between them. This chain's CDR3 is CASSWGTLSYEQYV. DNA of the CDR3: TGTGCCAGCAGCTGGGGGACCCTCTCCTACGAGCAGTACGTC.

This clonotype has just a few counts. This chain uses TRBV5-4 with TRBJ2-7; 8 bases align to TRBD1. J lost 3 bases, V lost 4 bases, and 6 bases had no gene match. The germline CDR1 and CDR2 sequences are SGHNT and YYREEE (reference sequence). CDR3 size: 14 residues. The CDR3 loop is CASSGGQGFYEQYF. The CDR3 nucleotides read TGTGCCAGCAGCGGTGGACAGGGTTTCTACGAGCAGTACTTC.

The gene calls are TRBV12-3 or TRBV12-4 and TRBJ2-1; D perhaps matches TRBD1 (5 bases). The CDR3 loop spans 16 amino acids. V lost 10 bases and J lost 1, with 20 bases in between. The CDR3 is CATSRDSELSYNEQFF. CDR3 in DNA: TGTGCCACCTCCCGCGACAGCGAATTGTCCTACAATGAGCAGTTCTTC.

The V and J genes are TRBV4-3 and TRBJ1-1; D remains ambiguous. Trimming took 6 bases from V and 1 from J, leaving 12 bases between them. The CDR3 has 14 residues. Germline values: CDR1 LGHNA, CDR2 YSLEER. CDR3 nucleotides: TGCGCCAGCAGTTATGCGGGGTCGAACACTGAAGCTTTCTTT. Translation: CASSYAGSNTEAFF.

The chain couples TRBV27 to TRBJ2-2, with 7 positions matching TRBD1. The CDR3 spans 15 residues. The V gene's germline CDR1 is MNHEY and CDR2 SMNVEV (reference sequence). Trimming cost V 8 bases and J 5 bases; bases outside gene matches: 11. The CDR3, as DNA: TGTGCCAGCTCAAGAGAGGGGGCCGATACCGGGGAGCTGTTTTTT. This sequence encodes CASSREGADTGELFF.

This clonotype was recorded a few times. V and J are TRBV11-2 and TRBJ2-1; TRBD2 matches 9 bases. The CDR3 covers 15 residues. V was clipped by 6 bases and J by 4 bases; unmatched bases: 7. Germline CDR1 reads SGHAT; CDR2 reads FQNNGV. The CDR3 loop reads CASRNSGGVYNEQFF. The CDR3 DNA follows: TGTGCCAGCAGAAATAGCGGGGGAGTTTACAATGAGCAGTTCTTC.

The V and J genes are TRBV7-9 and TRBJ2-4, with 8 bases that match TRBD1. J gave up 9 bases and V 4 bases, and 8 bases lay outside the gene matches. The CDR3 spans 14 residues. CDR1 is SEHNR and CDR2 is FQNEAQ in the germline V gene (reference sequence). Here the CDR3 reads CASSSRTGLGIQYF. The CDR3 nucleotides are TGTGCCAGCAGCTCCCGGACAGGGCTGGGCATTCAGTACTTC.

The chain has TRBV7-9 and TRBJ1-6; 8 bases are shared with TRBD1. V lost 1 base to trimming and J lost 3 bases; unmatched junction nucleotides: 5. Germline loops: CDR1 SEHNR, CDR2 FQNEAQ (reference sequence). This CDR3 spans 17 amino acids. In DNA form, the CDR3 reads TGTGCCAGCAGCTTAGGGGCAGGGGGCTTCTATAATTCACCCCTCCACTTT. Translating it yields CASSLGAGGFYNSPLHF.